The source of this TCR beta chain is a study of metastatic and nonmetastatic thyroid tumors. Study at large: Peripheral blood and tumor or nodule samples from malignant and benign thyroid patients were compared.

Prior to thyroid surgery, none of the patients had received any treatment. This clone was recorded many times. Trimming shortened V by 5 bases and J by 6 bases, and 15 bases separated the two germline ends. The CDR3 totals 14 residues. Germline CDR1 is SGHNT and CDR2 is YENEEA. From the PCR reads, TCRdb re-called clones with MiXCR. The sample shows 30,000 to 40,000 clones, about 15% of them seen only once. Sequencing was performed on blood. This clonotype was obtained from a male donor with papillary thyroid cancer or a benign thyroid nodule (not recorded which). Some clones in this sample may be carry-over from other donors' samples. This sequence joins TRBV11-3 and TRBJ2-3; possible D gene TRBD1, 5 bases. The DNA for the CDR3 is TGTGCCAGCAGCCATAGGGGCGAGCCTGATACGCAGTATTTT. It translates to CASSHRGEPDTQYF.